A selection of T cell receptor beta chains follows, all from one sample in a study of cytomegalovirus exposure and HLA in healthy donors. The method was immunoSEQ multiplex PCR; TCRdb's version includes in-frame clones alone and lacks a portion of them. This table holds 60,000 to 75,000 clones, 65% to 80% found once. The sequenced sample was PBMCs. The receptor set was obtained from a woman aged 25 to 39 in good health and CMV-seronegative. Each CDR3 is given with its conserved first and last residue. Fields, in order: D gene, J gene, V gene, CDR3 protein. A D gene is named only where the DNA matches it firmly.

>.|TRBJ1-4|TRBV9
CASSVGGAEKLFF
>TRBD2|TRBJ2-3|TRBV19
CASGPSGGATDTQYF
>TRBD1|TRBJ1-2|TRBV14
CASSPDRGYGYTF
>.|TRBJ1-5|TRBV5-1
CASSPLGDSNQPQHF
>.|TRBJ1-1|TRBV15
CATSRDHGRTTEAFF
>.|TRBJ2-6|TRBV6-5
CASSYSGDSGANVLTF
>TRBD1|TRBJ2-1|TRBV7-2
CASREDRATYNEQFF
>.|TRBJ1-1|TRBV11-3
CASSLDLMNTEAFF
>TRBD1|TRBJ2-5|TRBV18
CASSPRDRGQGETQYF
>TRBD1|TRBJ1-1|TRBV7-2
CASSLGEQGGAEAFF
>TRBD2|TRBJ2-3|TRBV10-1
CASSRLAGAVTDTQYF
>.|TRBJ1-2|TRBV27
CASRAGNNYGYTF
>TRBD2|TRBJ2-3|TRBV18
CASSSRASGMVDTQYF
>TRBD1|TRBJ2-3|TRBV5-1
CASSLGQGAGTDTQYF
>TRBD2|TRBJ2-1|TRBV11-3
CASSLGGSYNEQFF
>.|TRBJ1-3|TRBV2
CASAVDGNTIYF
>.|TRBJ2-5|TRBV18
CASSPGTNNGETQYF
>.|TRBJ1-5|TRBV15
CATSRQSNQPQHF
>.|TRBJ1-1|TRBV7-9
CASSYQGRNTEAFF
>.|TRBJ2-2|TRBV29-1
CSVDRDTGELFF
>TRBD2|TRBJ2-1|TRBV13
CASSLGPLAGQNEQFF
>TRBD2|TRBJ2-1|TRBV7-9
CASSPRGTTYYNEQFF
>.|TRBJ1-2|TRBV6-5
CASRQGRNYGYTF
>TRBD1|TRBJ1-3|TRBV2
CASRDRGNTIYF
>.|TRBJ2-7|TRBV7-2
CASSFEFSYEQYF
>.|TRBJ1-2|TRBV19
CASSIRSVTNYGYTF
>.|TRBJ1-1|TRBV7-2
CASSLASQTEAFF